The rows below give T cell receptor beta chains drawn from one sample of a study of OX40 agonist ivuxolimab in advanced cancers. Method: immunoSEQ multiplex PCR; TCRdb's copy keeps in-frame clones and lacks some. Of 77,000 or so clones detected, about 90% appear once; the ten largest clones hold about 1.7%. Specimen: CD4+ or CD8+ T cells sorted from blood, collected in a trial of the OX40 agonist ivuxolimab. The receptors shown here come from an adult with an advanced solid tumor such as melanoma, head and neck, liver or kidney cancer. Both conserved end residues are part of each CDR3. A D gene is named only where the DNA matches it firmly. For some rows the clone size is stated as once, few or many, or as a class when expanded; others skip it.

clone_size | j_call | v_call | cdr3_length | d_call | cdr3_aa | cdr3_nt
NA | TRBJ1-1 | TRBV28 | 13 | NA | CASGVLRGTEAFF | TGTGCCAGCGGTGTTTTAAGGGGAACTGAAGCTTTCTTT
NA | TRBJ2-7 | TRBV7-9 | 16 | TRBD1 | CASSLHRDRVGYEQYF | TGTGCCAGCAGCCTGCACCGGGACAGGGTGGGCTACGAGCAGTACTTC
NA | TRBJ2-5 | TRBV11-3 | 14 | NA | CASSLVGMSETQYF | TGTGCCAGCAGCTTAGTAGGGATGTCGGAGACCCAGTACTTC
NA | TRBJ2-2 | TRBV7-9 | 19 | TRBD1 | CASSSRDRGLASNTGELFF | TGTGCCAGCAGCTCGAGGGACAGGGGGCTAGCGTCGAACACCGGGGAGCTGTTTTTT
NA | TRBJ1-3 | TRBV9 | 14 | NA | CASSVQSSGNTIYF | TGTGCCAGCAGCGTACAGAGCTCTGGAAACACCATATATTTT
NA | TRBJ2-5 | TRBV30 | 14 | NA | CAWHAGQPGEAQYF | TGTGCCTGGCACGCGGGACAGCCGGGGGAAGCCCAGTACTTC
NA | TRBJ2-3 | TRBV7-3 | 14 | TRBD1 | CASSLYRGADTQYF | TGTGCCAGCAGCCTCTACAGGGGCGCAGATACGCAGTATTTT
NA | TRBJ1-2 | TRBV29-1 | 13 | NA | CSVRVGSADGYTF | TGCAGCGTGAGGGTCGGGTCGGCGGATGGCTACACCTTC
NA | TRBJ1-1 | TRBV15 | 13 | NA | CATSRDREAEAFF | TGTGCCACCAGCAGAGACAGGGAAGCTGAAGCTTTCTTT
NA | TRBJ2-3 | TRBV28 | 13 | TRBD2 | CASTLAGTDTQYF | TGTGCCAGCACTCTAGCGGGCACAGATACGCAGTATTTT
NA | TRBJ1-6 | TRBV9 | 16 | NA | CASSSQTGLNNSPLHF | TGTGCCAGCAGCTCCCAGACAGGACTCAATAATTCACCCCTCCACTTT
NA | TRBJ1-2 | TRBV5-1 | 12 | NA | CASSLEGQGYTF | TGCGCCAGCAGCTTGGAGGGGCAGGGCTACACCTTC
NA | TRBJ2-1 | TRBV11-2 | 14 | TRBD2 | CASSLGGGAGEQFF | TGTGCCAGCAGCTTAGGCGGGGGGGCCGGCGAGCAGTTCTTC
NA | TRBJ2-1 | TRBV7-2 | 13 | NA | CASSFWLYNEQFF | TGTGCCAGCAGCTTCTGGCTGTACAATGAGCAGTTCTTC
NA | TRBJ1-2 | TRBV5-1 | 13 | NA | CASSLGGTGTYTF | TGCGCCAGCAGCTTGGGAGGGACGGGTACCTACACCTTC
once | TRBJ2-7 | TRBV15 | 14 | NA | CATSRDGSSYEQYF | TGTGCCACCAGCAGAGACGGTAGCTCCTACGAGCAGTACTTC
NA | TRBJ1-5 | TRBV28 | 13 | NA | CASSFGQNQPQHF | TGTGCCAGCAGTTTCGGGCAGAATCAGCCCCAGCATTTT
NA | TRBJ2-1 | TRBV23-1 | 16 | NA | CASSHGRHSYYNEQFF | TGCGCCAGCAGTCATGGGAGACACTCGTACTACAATGAGCAGTTCTTC
NA | TRBJ1-2 | TRBV6-5 | 14 | TRBD1 | CASSPGQGGPGYTF | TGTGCCAGCAGTCCCGGACAGGGAGGGCCAGGCTACACCTTC
once | TRBJ1-2 | TRBV19 | 14 | TRBD1 | CASSIGGQVGGYTF | TGTGCCAGTAGTATAGGAGGACAGGTCGGTGGCTACACCTTC
NA | TRBJ2-5 | TRBV11-1 | 15 | NA | CASSLGGDFQETQYF | TGTGCCAGCAGCTTAGGGGGGGACTTCCAAGAGACCCAGTACTTC
NA | TRBJ2-7 | TRBV7-2 | 14 | NA | CASSPRGGSYEQYF | TGTGCCAGCAGCCCTAGGGGGGGCTCCTACGAGCAGTACTTC
NA | TRBJ2-7 | TRBV11-2 | 11 | NA | CASSSAYEQYF | TGTGCCAGCAGCTCGGCCTACGAGCAGTACTTC
once | TRBJ2-2 | TRBV7-2 | 14 | NA | CASSSWTLSGELFF | TGTGCCAGCAGCTCCTGGACCCTTTCGGGGGAGCTGTTTTTT
NA | TRBJ1-2 | TRBV29-1 | 16 | NA | CSAKAIRVDYAGGYTF | TGCAGCGCCAAAGCAATCAGGGTTGACTACGCCGGTGGCTACACCTTC
NA | TRBJ2-1 | TRBV19 | 14 | NA | CATTGAGLRNEQFF | TGTGCCACCACTGGGGCGGGACTCCGTAATGAGCAGTTCTTC
NA | TRBJ2-4 | TRBV9 | 15 | TRBD1 | CASSVGQGIQNIQYF | TGTGCCAGCAGCGTGGGACAGGGTATCCAAAACATTCAGTACTTC
NA | TRBJ1-5 | TRBV28 | 12 | NA | CASSLVGQPQHF | TGTGCCAGCAGCCTCGTGGGGCAGCCCCAGCATTTT
once | TRBJ2-7 | TRBV7-9 | 14 | TRBD1 | CASSFSQGEHEQYF | TGTGCCAGCAGCTTCTCCCAGGGGGAACACGAGCAGTACTTC
NA | TRBJ2-5 | TRBV5-8 | 18 | TRBD2 | CASRATGTSGGRQETQYF | TGTGCCAGCAGGGCCACCGGGACTAGCGGGGGAAGGCAAGAGACCCAGTACTTC
NA | TRBJ2-5 | TRBV11-2 | 12 | NA | CASSFVWETQYF | TGTGCCAGCAGCTTTGTTTGGGAGACCCAGTACTTC
NA | TRBJ2-1 | TRBV9 | 16 | NA | CASSVASGVSYNEQFF | TGTGCCAGCAGCGTAGCATCCGGGGTTTCCTACAATGAGCAGTTCTTC
NA | TRBJ1-1 | TRBV11-3 | 17 | NA | CASSLTRWVGPDTEAFF | TGTGCCAGCAGCTTAACCCGTTGGGTAGGACCCGACACTGAAGCTTTCTTT
NA | TRBJ1-6 | TRBV10-2 | 15 | TRBD1 | CASSENRGNNSPLHF | TGCGCCAGCAGTGAGAACAGGGGGAATAATTCACCCCTCCACTTT
NA | TRBJ2-4 | TRBV4-1 | 17 | NA | CASSQLGGALAKNIQYF | TGCGCCAGCAGCCAACTTGGGGGGGCGCTAGCCAAAAACATTCAGTACTTC
NA | TRBJ2-7 | TRBV6-5 | 15 | TRBD2 | CASRYSGTSGYEQYF | TGTGCCAGCAGATACTCCGGGACTAGCGGCTACGAGCAGTACTTC
NA | TRBJ2-3 | TRBV7-9 | 14 | TRBD2 | CASRASGNTDTQYF | TGTGCCAGCAGAGCTAGCGGGAACACAGATACGCAGTATTTT
NA | TRBJ2-5 | TRBV4-2 | 17 | TRBD2 | CASSQVPQAGAGETQYF | TGTGCCAGCAGCCAAGTCCCACAAGCGGGAGCGGGCGAGACCCAGTACTTC
NA | TRBJ2-2 | TRBV30 | 14 | TRBD2 | CAWERGGNTGELFF | TGTGCCTGGGAGCGGGGGGGAAACACCGGGGAGCTGTTTTTT
few | TRBJ1-5 | TRBV4-3 | 13 | NA | CASSPGRSQPQHF | TGCGCCAGCAGCCCCGGAAGAAGTCAGCCCCAGCATTTT
NA | TRBJ2-3 | TRBV5-1 | 17 | TRBD2 | CASSPGTSGGSTDTQYF | TGCGCCAGCAGCCCGGGGACTAGCGGGGGAAGCACAGATACGCAGTATTTT
NA | TRBJ1-1 | TRBV30 | 15 | NA | CAWSRLREWNTEAFF | TGTGCCTGGAGCCGTTTGCGGGAGTGGAACACTGAAGCTTTCTTT
NA | TRBJ1-1 | TRBV6-4 | 20 | NA | CASSVARRSQEAAMNTEAFF | TGTGCCAGCAGTGTCGCTCGGAGGTCCCAAGAGGCGGCAATGAACACTGAAGCTTTCTTT
NA | TRBJ2-7 | TRBV28 | 12 | NA | CASSLLGYEQYF | TGTGCCAGCAGTTTATTAGGCTACGAGCAGTACTTC
NA | TRBJ1-2 | TRBV5-8 | 13 | NA | CASSPDGVYGYTF | TGTGCCAGCAGCCCAGACGGTGTATATGGCTACACCTTC
once | TRBJ2-3 | TRBV5-6 | 15 | NA | CASSSPKAATDTQYF | TGTGCCAGCAGCTCTCCCAAGGCTGCCACAGATACGCAGTATTTT
NA | TRBJ2-3 | TRBV5-6 | 15 | NA | CASSLQSLGTDTQYF | TGTGCCAGCAGCTTGCAGAGTCTCGGCACAGATACGCAGTATTTT
NA | TRBJ1-2 | TRBV7-8 | 14 | NA | CASSLGVGNYGYTF | TGTGCCAGCAGCTTAGGGGTAGGGAACTATGGCTACACCTTC
NA | TRBJ2-5 | TRBV5-6 | 14 | TRBD1 | CASSDRGQGETQYF | TGTGCCAGCAGCGATCGGGGACAGGGAGAGACCCAGTACTTC
NA | TRBJ1-1 | TRBV5-6 | 16 | NA | CASSFTLGAEGTEAFF | TGTGCCAGCAGCTTTACTCTGGGGGCGGAGGGTACTGAAGCTTTCTTT
NA | TRBJ2-7 | TRBV6-5 | 15 | NA | CASSSPGSESYEQYF | TGTGCCAGCAGTTCCCCCGGCAGTGAGTCCTACGAGCAGTACTTC
NA | TRBJ2-2 | TRBV6-6 | 16 | TRBD2 | CARTHPGLGGTGELFF | TGTGCCAGAACCCACCCGGGACTCGGGGGGACCGGGGAGCTGTTTTTT
NA | TRBJ2-2 | TRBV19 | 14 | NA | CASRRDVNTGELFF | TGTGCCAGTAGGAGGGACGTGAACACCGGGGAGCTGTTTTTT
NA | TRBJ2-6 | TRBV5-1 | 18 | TRBD1 | CASSLGQGVLSGANVLTF | TGCGCCAGCAGCTTAGGACAGGGGGTTCTGAGTGGGGCCAACGTCCTGACTTTC